These 5 T cell receptor beta chains came from one sample sequenced in a study of identical twins. Each CDR3 protein is one row after TCRdb ran MiXCR on the 5' RACE reads. The sample lists around 530,000 distinct CDR3 sequences, roughly 15% occurring once. This same sample was also taken into another study, of yellow fever vaccine responses in identical twins.

The specimen sequenced was CD4+ T cells sorted from blood. Receptor source: a young woman in good health.

The rearrangement links TRBV12-3 or TRBV12-4 to TRBJ2-3, with 12 positions matching TRBD2. J gave up 6 bases and V 6 bases, and 10 bases lay outside the gene matches. This CDR3 has 16 amino acids. The CDR3: CASSLAPSGRVDTQYF. CDR3 nucleotides: TGTGCCAGCAGCCTGGCGCCTAGCGGGAGGGTCGATACGCAGTATTTT.

This chain connects TRBV12-3 or TRBV12-4 to TRBJ2-5, with 7 bases identical to TRBD2. Trimming took 6 bases from V and 5 from J; bases not matched to a gene: 6. The CDR3 sequence is 13 residues long. CDR3 DNA sequence: TGTGCCAGCAGGCGGGGGAAAGGGGAGACCCAGTACTTC. Encoded protein: CASRRGKGETQYF.

This chain links TRBV10-3 with TRBJ2-7; 8 bases match TRBD2. This CDR3 region has 14 residues. V was clipped by 5 bases and J by 3 bases; unmatched bases: 6. From germline, CDR1 is ENHRY and CDR2 SYGVKD. The CDR3 is CAISSTSDGYEQYF. DNA for the CDR3: TGTGCCATCAGTTCGACTAGCGATGGCTACGAGCAGTACTTC.

This rearrangement joins TRBV7-9 to TRBJ2-7; TRBD2 matches 12 bases. Germline lookup yields CDR1 SEHNR and CDR2 FQNEAQ (reference sequence). CDR3 size: 17 residues. V trimming: 5 bases; J trimming: 0 bases; junction bases outside the gene matches: 8. The CDR3 sequence: CASSQTSGSHPSYEQYF. CDR3 nucleotide sequence: TGTGCCAGCAGCCAGACTAGCGGGAGTCACCCCTCCTACGAGCAGTACTTC.

V usage is TRBV2 and J usage is TRBJ2-1; perhaps D is TRBD1 or TRBD2 (6 bases each). The germline V gene encodes CDR1 SNHLY and CDR2 FYNNEI. The CDR3 loop spans 16 amino acids. V lost 5 bases and J lost 4, with 18 bases in between. The CDR3 DNA is TGTGCCAGCAGTATCCGGGGGCGGTCGGGGTACAATGAGCAGTTCTTC. Translating it yields CASSIRGRSGYNEQFF.